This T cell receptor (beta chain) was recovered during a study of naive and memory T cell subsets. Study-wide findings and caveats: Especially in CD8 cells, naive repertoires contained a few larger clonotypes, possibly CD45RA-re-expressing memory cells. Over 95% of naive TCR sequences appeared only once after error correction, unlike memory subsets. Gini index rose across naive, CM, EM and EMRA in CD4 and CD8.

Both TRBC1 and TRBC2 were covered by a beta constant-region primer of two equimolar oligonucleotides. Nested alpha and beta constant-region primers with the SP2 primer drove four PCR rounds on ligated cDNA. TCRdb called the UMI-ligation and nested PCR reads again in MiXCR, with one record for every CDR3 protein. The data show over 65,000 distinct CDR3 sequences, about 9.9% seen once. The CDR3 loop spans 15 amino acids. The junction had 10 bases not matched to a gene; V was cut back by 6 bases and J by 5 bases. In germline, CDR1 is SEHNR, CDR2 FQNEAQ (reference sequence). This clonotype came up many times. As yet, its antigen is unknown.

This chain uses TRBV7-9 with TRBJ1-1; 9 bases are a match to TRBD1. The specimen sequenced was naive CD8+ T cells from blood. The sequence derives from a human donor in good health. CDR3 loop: CASRYTGTGRTEAFF. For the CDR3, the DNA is TGTGCCAGCAGGTACACCGGGACAGGGCGGACTGAAGCTTTCTTT.